Each of the 22 T cell receptor beta chains below was sequenced from the same sample in a study of T cell responses to AZD1222 COVID-19 vaccine. Profiling relied on immunoSEQ multiplex PCR, and the TCRdb table lists in-frame clones only, not all of them. The sample lists roughly 130,000 clones; 75% to 90% were seen once. Sample: peripheral blood, taken on day 0 of AZD1222 vaccination. These receptors all stem from an adult in good health.

This chain connects TRBV30 to TRBJ1-5; perhaps TRBD1 as D (5 bases). The CDR3 loop spans 14 amino acids. Germline-derived CDR1 and CDR2 are GTSNPN and SVGIG (reference sequence). V was cut by 3 bases and J by 0 bases, with 9 bases left in between. The CDR3 is CAWRDRYSNQPQHF. CDR3 DNA: TGTGCCTGGAGAGACAGATATAGCAATCAGCCCCAGCATTTT.

V and J are TRBV2 and TRBJ1-4; D unresolved. The CDR3 length is 13 residues. Trimming shortened V by 6 bases and J by 8 bases, and 13 bases separated the two germline ends. Germline-derived CDR1 and CDR2 are SNHLY and FYNNEI. CDR3: CASRPSEREKLFF. For the CDR3, the DNA is TGTGCCAGCAGGCCCTCTGAGCGAGAAAAACTGTTTTTT.

The table lists this clone with a count of one. The chain carries TRBV25-1 and TRBJ2-2; D remains unclear. CDR1 MGHDK and CDR2 SYGVNS come from the germline V gene. The V gene lost 3 bases and the J gene lost 5 bases, with 13 bases spanning the gap. The CDR3 sequence is 15 residues long. CDR3 bases: TGTGCCAGCAGTGATCAGGCCTCTTTGACCGGGGAGCTGTTTTTT. Translating gives CASSDQASLTGELFF.

For the CDR3, the DNA is TGTGCCAGCAGCCCTACTAGCTCACTAAGGAACAATGAGCAGTTCTTC. Translation gives CASSPTSSLRNNEQFF. This chain joins TRBV14 and TRBJ2-1; D perhaps matches TRBD2 (6 bases). Per the germline V gene, CDR1 is SGHDN and CDR2 is FVKESK. This CDR3 contains 16 residues. Trimming pared 4 bases from V and 5 bases from J, leaving 18 bases between.

The chain joins TRBV2 to TRBJ1-3; D uncertain. Germline V gives CDR1 SNHLY, CDR2 FYNNEI. The V gene lost 6 bases and the J gene lost 2 bases, with 20 bases spanning the gap. The CDR3 extends over 17 amino acids. CDR3: CASSEQEPRKTGNTIYF. CDR3 DNA: TGTGCCAGCAGCGAGCAAGAACCTCGGAAAACTGGAAACACCATATATTTT.

V and J are TRBV9 and TRBJ2-7; 10 positions match TRBD1. The V and J ends lost 1 base and 3 bases, in that order; junction bases with no gene match: 7. CDR1 is SGDLS and CDR2 is YYNGEE in the germline V gene. The CDR3 covers 16 residues. The CDR3 region is CASSVNDRGQVYEQYF. CDR3 coding DNA: TGTGCCAGCAGCGTAAACGACAGGGGGCAAGTCTACGAGCAGTACTTC. The entire variable domain, with the rest obtained from reference TRBV9 and TRBJ2-7, is as follows: DSGVTQTPKHLITATGQRVTLRCSPRSGDLSVYWYQQSLDQGLQFLIQYYNGEERAKGNILERFSAQQFPDLHSELNLSSLELGDSALYFCASSVNDRGQVYEQYFGPGTRLTVT.

This clone was seen only once. J is TRBJ1-5 and V is TRBV29-1, with TRBD1 matching over 7 bases. The germline V gene has CDR1 SQVTM and CDR2 ANQGSEA. J was trimmed by 3 bases and V by 6 bases; bases with no gene match: 5. The CDR3 runs 13 residues. CDR3 sequence: CSVGQESNQPQHF. CDR3 bases: TGCAGCGTCGGACAGGAGTCCAATCAGCCCCAGCATTTT.

This chain joins TRBV18 and TRBJ1-1; D is undetermined. V shed 3 bases and J shed 11 bases, with 13 bases lying between them. The germline V gene encodes CDR1 KGHSH and CDR2 LQKENI. The CDR3 totals 12 residues. Here the CDR3 DNA reads TGTGCCAGCTCACCGCTAGGGATGGGTGCTTTCTTT. It yields the protein CASSPLGMGAFF.

This rearrangement joins TRBV7-2 to TRBJ2-5; D is possibly TRBD2 (5 bases). V lost 1 base to trimming and J lost 5 bases, with 11 bases between them. Germline lookup yields CDR1 SGHTA and CDR2 FQGNSA. The CDR3 sequence is 14 residues long. The CDR3: CASSLGGRGETQYF. The CDR3 coding sequence is TGTGCCAGCAGCTTAGGTGGGAGAGGGGAGACCCAGTACTTC.

The J gene is TRBJ1-2, the V gene TRBV11-2, with D hard to call. Trimming stripped 5 bases from V and 0 bases from J, with 16 bases between. CDR3 length equals 16 residues. From germline, CDR1 is SGHAT and CDR2 FQNNGV. CDR3 residues: CASSLPQEVANYGYTF. The CDR3 bases are TGTGCCAGCAGCCTCCCCCAGGAGGTAGCTAACTATGGCTACACCTTC.

The chain combines TRBV27 with TRBJ1-5, with no clear D. The V gene lost 0 bases and the J gene lost 4 bases, with 4 bases spanning the gap. In germline, CDR1 is MNHEY, CDR2 SMNVEV (reference sequence). CDR3 length: 13 residues. The CDR3 is CASSLSLNQPQHF. CDR3 nucleotides: TGTGCCAGCAGTTTATCCCTGAATCAGCCCCAGCATTTT.

This clone showed up just once. V usage is TRBV12-3 or TRBV12-4 and J usage is TRBJ2-5; no clear D gene. The CDR3 spans 11 residues. V dropped 3 bases and J dropped 4 bases, with 3 bases sitting between them. The CDR3 is CASSFSETQYF. CDR3 DNA sequence: TGTGCCAGCAGTTTTTCAGAGACCCAGTACTTC.

This sequence joins TRBV5-4 and TRBJ2-1; TRBD2 is a possible D gene (6 bases). This CDR3 contains 15 residues. V lost 0 bases, J lost 5 bases, and 12 bases lay in between. CDR1 SGHNT and CDR2 YYREEE come from the germline V gene (reference sequence). CDR3 nucleotides: TGTGCCAGCAGCTTGGCCTATCGCGGGGACAATGAGCAGTTCTTC. This translates into CASSLAYRGDNEQFF.

This clone was seen a few times. The chain is built from TRBV3-1 (or the pseudogene TRBV3-2) and TRBJ2-1; 9 bases line up with TRBD1. V lost 4 bases to trimming and J lost 4 bases; unmatched junction nucleotides: 8. The CDR3 covers 16 residues. From germline, CDR1 is LGHDT and CDR2 YNNKEL (reference sequence). In DNA form, the CDR3 reads TGTGCCAGCAGCCCGAGGGGGACAGGGACATACAATGAGCAGTTCTTC. Translation: CASSPRGTGTYNEQFF.

J is TRBJ2-1 and V is TRBV6-6; unclear D gene. The length of the CDR3 is 12 residues. The V gene's germline CDR1 is MNHNY and CDR2 SVGAGI (reference sequence). Trimming stripped 1 base from V and 10 bases from J, with 8 bases between. CDR3 in amino acids: CASSYFELEQFF. In nucleotides, the CDR3 is TGTGCCAGCAGTTACTTCGAGTTGGAGCAGTTCTTC.

The chain combines TRBV7-9 with TRBJ1-1, with a possible D match to TRBD1 (5 bases). Germline V gene data show CDR1 as SEHNR and CDR2 as FQNEAQ (reference sequence). V was trimmed by 6 bases and J by 1 base, leaving 18 bases between them. There are 16 residues in the CDR3. In DNA form, the CDR3 reads TGTGCCAGCAGTTGGCGAGGACACACGACGAACACTGAAGCTTTCTTT. Translation gives CASSWRGHTTNTEAFF.

The chain carries TRBV2 and TRBJ1-2, with D hard to call. The CDR3 loop spans 15 amino acids. Germline V gene sequence: CDR1 SNHLY, CDR2 FYNNEI. Trimming took 1 base from V and 5 from J, leaving 14 bases between them. The CDR3 DNA reads as TGTGCCAGCAGTGAAGGTGGCCGGGCTGGGTATGGCTACACCTTC. Protein sequence: CASSEGGRAGYGYTF.

The V call is TRBV19, the J call TRBJ2-1; D is uncertain. The V gene lost 4 bases and the J gene lost 5 bases, with 3 bases spanning the gap. The CDR3 runs 11 residues. Germline V gives CDR1 LNHDA, CDR2 SQIVND (reference sequence). CDR3 protein: CASSKNNEQFF. The DNA for the CDR3 is TGTGCCAGTAGTAAGAACAATGAGCAGTTCTTC.

V is TRBV6-5 and J is TRBJ1-2; perhaps TRBD1 as D (5 bases). CDR1 is MNHEY and CDR2 is SVGAGI in the germline V gene. The CDR3 is 13 residues long. V lost 6 bases and J 5 bases, leaving 13 bases between the germline ends. DNA for the CDR3: TGTGCCAGCAGCCCGGACACGTTTTATGGCTACACCTTC. Translation: CASSPDTFYGYTF.

The chain recombines TRBV5-1 with TRBJ1-1; the D gene is possibly TRBD1 (5 bases). Germline CDR1 is SGHRS and CDR2 is YFSETQ. The CDR3 consists of 17 residues. Trimming removed 0 bases from V and 2 bases from J, with 17 bases in between. The chain's CDR3 is CASSLGITWGINTEAFF. The CDR3 DNA reads TGCGCCAGCAGCTTGGGTATAACTTGGGGGATCAACACTGAAGCTTTCTTT.

This clone was recorded only once. CDR3 DNA: TGTGCCAGCAGCGGACAGCCTACTAGCACAGATACGCAGTATTTT. Its protein product is CASSGQPTSTDTQYF. V is TRBV9 and J is TRBJ2-3; maybe TRBD1 (5 bases). CDR3 length equals 15 residues. V lost 3 bases and J 0 bases, leaving 11 bases between the germline ends. CDR1 is SGDLS, CDR2 YYNGEE, per germline.

This chain uses TRBV9 with TRBJ1-5; possibly TRBD1 for D (5 bases). The CDR3 loop spans 16 amino acids. Per germline, CDR1 SGDLS and CDR2 YYNGEE. The V gene lost 3 bases and the J gene lost 4 bases, with 17 bases spanning the gap. Here the CDR3 reads CASSAGGLDSNQPQHF. CDR3 DNA: TGTGCCAGCAGCGCGGGAGGGCTTGACAGTAATCAGCCCCAGCATTTT. The whole variable domain, remainder taken from reference TRBV9 and TRBJ1-5, is DSGVTQTPKHLITATGQRVTLRCSPRSGDLSVYWYQQSLDQGLQFLIQYYNGEERAKGNILERFSAQQFPDLHSELNLSSLELGDSALYFCASSAGGLDSNQPQHFGDGTRLSIL.